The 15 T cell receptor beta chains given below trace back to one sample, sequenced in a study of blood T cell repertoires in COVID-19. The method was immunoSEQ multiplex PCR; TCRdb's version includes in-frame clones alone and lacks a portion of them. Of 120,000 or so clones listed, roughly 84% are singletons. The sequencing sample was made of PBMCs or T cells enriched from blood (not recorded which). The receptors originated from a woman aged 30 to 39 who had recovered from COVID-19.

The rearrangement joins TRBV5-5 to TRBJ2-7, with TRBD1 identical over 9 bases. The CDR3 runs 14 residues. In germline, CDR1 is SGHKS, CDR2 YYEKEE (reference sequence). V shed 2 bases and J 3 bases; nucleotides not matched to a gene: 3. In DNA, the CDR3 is TGTGCCAGCAGCTTACGGGACAGGGACTACGAGCAGTACTTC. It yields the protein CASSLRDRDYEQYF.

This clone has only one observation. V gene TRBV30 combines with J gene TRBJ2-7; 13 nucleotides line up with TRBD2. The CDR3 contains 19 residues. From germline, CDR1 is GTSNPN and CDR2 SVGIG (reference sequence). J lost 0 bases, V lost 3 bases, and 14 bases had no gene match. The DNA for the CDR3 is TGTGCCTGGAGGCTTTACGTGGGACTAGCGGGACGGAGCTCCTACGAGCAGTACTTC. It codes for CAWRLYVGLAGRSSYEQYF.

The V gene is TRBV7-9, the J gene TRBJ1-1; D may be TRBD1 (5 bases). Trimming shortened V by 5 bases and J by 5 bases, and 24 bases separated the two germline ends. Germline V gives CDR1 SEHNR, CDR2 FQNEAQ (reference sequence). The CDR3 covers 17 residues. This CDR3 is CASSLISGALGGTEAFF. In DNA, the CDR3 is TGTGCCAGCAGCCTTATTAGTGGGGCACTCGGTGGGACTGAAGCTTTCTTT.

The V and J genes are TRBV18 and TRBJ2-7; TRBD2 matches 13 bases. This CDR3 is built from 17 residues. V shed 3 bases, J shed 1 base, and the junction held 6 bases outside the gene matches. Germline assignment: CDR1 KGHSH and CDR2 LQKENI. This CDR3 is CASSPALAGGSSYEQYF. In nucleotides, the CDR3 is TGTGCCAGCTCACCTGCACTAGCGGGAGGGTCGTCCTACGAGCAGTACTTC.

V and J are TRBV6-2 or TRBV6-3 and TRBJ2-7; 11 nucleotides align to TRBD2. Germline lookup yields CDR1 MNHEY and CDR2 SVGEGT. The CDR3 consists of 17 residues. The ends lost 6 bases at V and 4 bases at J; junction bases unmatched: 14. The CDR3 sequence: CASSFPGLAARGYEQYF. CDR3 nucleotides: TGTGCCAGCAGCTTCCCGGGACTAGCGGCCCGGGGTTACGAGCAGTACTTC.

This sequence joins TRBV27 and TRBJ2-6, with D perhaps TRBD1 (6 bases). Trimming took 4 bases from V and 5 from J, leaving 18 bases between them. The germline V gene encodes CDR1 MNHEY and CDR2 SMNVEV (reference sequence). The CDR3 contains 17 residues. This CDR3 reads CASSWGSGAPRANVLTF. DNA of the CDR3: TGTGCCAGCAGTTGGGGTTCAGGGGCCCCGCGGGCCAACGTCCTGACTTTC.

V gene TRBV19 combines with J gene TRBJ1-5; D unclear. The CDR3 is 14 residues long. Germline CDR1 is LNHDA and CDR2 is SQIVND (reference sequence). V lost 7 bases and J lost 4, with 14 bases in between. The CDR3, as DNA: TGTGCCAGTACCTCTTTAGGAGGGAATCAGCCCCAGCATTTT. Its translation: CASTSLGGNQPQHF. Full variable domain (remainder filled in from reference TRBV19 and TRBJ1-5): DGGITQSPKYLFRKEGQNVTLSCEQNLNHDAMYWYRQDPGQGLRLIYYSQIVNDFQKGDIAEGYSVSREKKESFPLTVTSAQKNPTAFYLCASTSLGGNQPQHFGDGTRLSIL.

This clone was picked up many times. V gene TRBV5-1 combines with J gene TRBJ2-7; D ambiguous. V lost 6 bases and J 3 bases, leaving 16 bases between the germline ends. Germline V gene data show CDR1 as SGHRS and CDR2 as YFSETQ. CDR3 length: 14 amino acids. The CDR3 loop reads CASTLEGRIYEQYF. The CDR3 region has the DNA TGCGCCAGCACCCTAGAAGGTAGGATCTACGAGCAGTACTTC.

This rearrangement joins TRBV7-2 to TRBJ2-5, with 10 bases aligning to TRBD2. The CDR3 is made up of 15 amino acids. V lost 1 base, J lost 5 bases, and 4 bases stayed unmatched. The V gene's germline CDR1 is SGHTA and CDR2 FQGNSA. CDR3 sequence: CASSLGLAGAETQYF. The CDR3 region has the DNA TGTGCCAGCAGCTTAGGGCTAGCGGGAGCGGAGACCCAGTACTTC. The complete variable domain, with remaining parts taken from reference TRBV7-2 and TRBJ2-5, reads GAGVSQSPSNKVTEKGKDVELRCDPISGHTALYWYRQSLGQGLEFLIYFQGNSAPDKSGLPSDRFSAERTGGSVSTLTIQRTQQEDSAVYLCASSLGLAGAETQYFGPGTRLLVL.

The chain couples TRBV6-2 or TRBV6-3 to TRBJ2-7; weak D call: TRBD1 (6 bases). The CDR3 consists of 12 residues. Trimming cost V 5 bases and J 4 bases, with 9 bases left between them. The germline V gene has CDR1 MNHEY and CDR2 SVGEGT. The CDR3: CASSATGYEQYF. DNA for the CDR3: TGTGCCAGCAGTGCTACAGGGTACGAGCAGTACTTC.

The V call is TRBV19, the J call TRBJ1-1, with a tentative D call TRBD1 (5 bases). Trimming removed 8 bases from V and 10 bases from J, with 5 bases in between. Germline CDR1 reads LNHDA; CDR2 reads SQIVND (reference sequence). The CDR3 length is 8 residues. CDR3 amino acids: CASQGAFF. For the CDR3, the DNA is TGTGCCAGTCAGGGAGCTTTCTTT.

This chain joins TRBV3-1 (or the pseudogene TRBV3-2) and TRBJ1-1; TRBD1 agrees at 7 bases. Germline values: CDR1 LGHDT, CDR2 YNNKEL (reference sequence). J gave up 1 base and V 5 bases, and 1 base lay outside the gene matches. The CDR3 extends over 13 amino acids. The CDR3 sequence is CASSGQANTEAFF. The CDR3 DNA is TGTGCCAGCAGCGGACAGGCGAACACTGAAGCTTTCTTT.

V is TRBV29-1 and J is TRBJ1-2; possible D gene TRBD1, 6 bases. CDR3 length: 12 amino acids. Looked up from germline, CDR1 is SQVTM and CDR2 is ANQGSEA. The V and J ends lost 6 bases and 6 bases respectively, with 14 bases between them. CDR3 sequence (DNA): TGCAGCGTCGCCAGGGGCGTGGATGGCTACACCTTC. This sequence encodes CSVARGVDGYTF.

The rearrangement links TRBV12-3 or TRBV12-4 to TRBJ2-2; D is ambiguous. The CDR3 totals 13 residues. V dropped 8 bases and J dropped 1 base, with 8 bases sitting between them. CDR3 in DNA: TGTGCCAGCCCCCGCGGGAACACCGGGGAGCTGTTTTTT. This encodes CASPRGNTGELFF.

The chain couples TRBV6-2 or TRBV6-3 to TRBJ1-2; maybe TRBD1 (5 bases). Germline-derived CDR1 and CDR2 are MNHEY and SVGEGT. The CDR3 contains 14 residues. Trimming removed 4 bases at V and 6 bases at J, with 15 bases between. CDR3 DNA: TGTGCCAGCAGTTCAGCCGGAGGGGCGCATGGCTACACCTTC. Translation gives CASSSAGGAHGYTF.